Listed here are 3 T cell receptor beta chains from one sample, sequenced in a study of blood T cell repertoires in COVID-19. TCRdb's copy holds only in-frame clones and misses some; the assay was immunoSEQ multiplex PCR. Among about 200,000 clones listed, about 84% were seen once. The sequenced sample was PBMCs or T cells enriched from blood (not recorded which). The receptors originated from a middle-aged man with acute COVID-19.

The rearrangement joins TRBV5-4 to TRBJ2-7; D not certain. This CDR3 is 14 amino acids long. Trimming shortened V by 3 bases and J by 7 bases, and 17 bases separated the two germline ends. CDR1 is SGHNT, CDR2 YYREEE, per germline (reference sequence). CDR3 coding DNA: TGTGCCAGCAGCTATACAGCTTTCACGTCAGAGCAGTACTTC. Its protein is CASSYTAFTSEQYF.

The chain links TRBV30 to TRBJ1-3; D remains ambiguous. The germline gives CDR1 GTSNPN, CDR2 SVGIG (reference sequence). V lost 4 bases, J lost 0 bases, and 7 bases lay in between. The CDR3 is 13 amino acids. The CDR3 DNA reads as TGTGCCTGGACCCGCGGCTCTGGAAACACCATATATTTT. It translates to CAWTRGSGNTIYF.

This chain joins TRBV11-2 and TRBJ1-1, with D maybe TRBD1 (6 bases). The CDR3 totals 13 residues. Trimming pared 1 base from V and 4 bases from J, leaving 7 bases between. Germline CDR1 reads SGHAT; CDR2 reads FQNNGV. The CDR3 region is CASSLAGVTEAFF. The CDR3, as DNA: TGTGCCAGCAGCTTAGCAGGGGTCACTGAAGCTTTCTTT.